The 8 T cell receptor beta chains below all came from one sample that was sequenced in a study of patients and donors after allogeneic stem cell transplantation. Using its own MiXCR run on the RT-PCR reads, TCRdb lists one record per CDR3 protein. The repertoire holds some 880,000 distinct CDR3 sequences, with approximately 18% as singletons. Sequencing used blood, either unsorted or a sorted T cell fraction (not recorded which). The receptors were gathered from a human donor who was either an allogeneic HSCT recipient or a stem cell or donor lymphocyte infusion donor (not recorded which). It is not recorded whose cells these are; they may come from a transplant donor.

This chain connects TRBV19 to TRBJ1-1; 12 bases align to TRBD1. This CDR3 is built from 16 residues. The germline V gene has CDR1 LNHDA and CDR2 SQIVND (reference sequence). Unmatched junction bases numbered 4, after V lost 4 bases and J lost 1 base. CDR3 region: CASSTGTGGSNTEAFF. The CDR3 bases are TGTGCCAGTAGTACAGGGACAGGGGGCTCGAACACTGAAGCTTTCTTT.

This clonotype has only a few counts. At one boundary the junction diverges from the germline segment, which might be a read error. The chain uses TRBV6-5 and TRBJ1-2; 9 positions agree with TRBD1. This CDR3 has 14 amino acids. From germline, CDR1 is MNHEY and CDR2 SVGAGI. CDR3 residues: CASSYSTGGQGYTF. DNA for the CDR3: TGTGCCAGCAGCTACTCGACAGGGGGTCAGGGCTACACCTTC.

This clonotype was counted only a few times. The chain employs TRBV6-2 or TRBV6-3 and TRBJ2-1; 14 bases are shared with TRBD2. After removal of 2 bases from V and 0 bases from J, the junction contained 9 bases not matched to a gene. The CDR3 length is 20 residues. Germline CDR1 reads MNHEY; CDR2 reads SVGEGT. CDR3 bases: TGTGCCAGCAGTTACACCGGGACTAGCGGGAGTATGGGCTCCTACAATGAGCAGTTCTTC. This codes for CASSYTGTSGSMGSYNEQFF.

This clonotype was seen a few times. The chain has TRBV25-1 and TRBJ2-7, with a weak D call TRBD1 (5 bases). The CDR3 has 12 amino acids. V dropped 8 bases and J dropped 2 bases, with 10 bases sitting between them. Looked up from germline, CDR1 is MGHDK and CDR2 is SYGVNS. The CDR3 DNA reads TGTGCCAGCCGGACAAATGCCTACGAGCAGTACTTC. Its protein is CASRTNAYEQYF.

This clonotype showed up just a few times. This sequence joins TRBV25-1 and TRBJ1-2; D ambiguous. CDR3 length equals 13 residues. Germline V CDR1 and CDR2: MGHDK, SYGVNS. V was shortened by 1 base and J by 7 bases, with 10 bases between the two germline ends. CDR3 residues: CASSESGSRGYTF. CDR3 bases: TGTGCCAGCAGTGAATCGGGCAGTCGTGGCTACACCTTC.

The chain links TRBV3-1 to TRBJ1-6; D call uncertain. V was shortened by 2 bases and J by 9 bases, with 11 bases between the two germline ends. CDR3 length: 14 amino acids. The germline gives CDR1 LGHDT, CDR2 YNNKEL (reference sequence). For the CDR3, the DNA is TGTGCCAGCAGCCAACGGGGAACGGGTTCACCCCTCCACTTT. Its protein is CASSQRGTGSPLHF.

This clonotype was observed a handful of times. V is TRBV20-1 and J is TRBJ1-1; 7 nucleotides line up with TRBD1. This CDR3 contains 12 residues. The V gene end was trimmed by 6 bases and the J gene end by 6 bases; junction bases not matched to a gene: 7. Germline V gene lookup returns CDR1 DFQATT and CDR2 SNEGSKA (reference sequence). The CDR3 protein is CSARGQRAEAFF. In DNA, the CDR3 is TGCAGTGCCCGGGGACAGCGCGCTGAAGCTTTCTTT.

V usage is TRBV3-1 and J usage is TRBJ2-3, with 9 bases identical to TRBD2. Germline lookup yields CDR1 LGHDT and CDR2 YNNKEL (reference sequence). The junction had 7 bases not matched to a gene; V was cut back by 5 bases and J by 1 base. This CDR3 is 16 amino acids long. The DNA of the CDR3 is TGTGCCAGCAGCTACTTAGCGGGAGACGGCACAGATACGCAGTATTTT. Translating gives CASSYLAGDGTDTQYF.